A selection of T cell receptor beta chains follows, all from one sample in a study of TIL therapy for anti-PD-1-resistant metastatic lung cancer. Assay: immunoSEQ multiplex PCR; the TCRdb copy retains only in-frame clones and omits some. Counted here are about 57,000 clones, around 80% occurring once; the ten biggest clones make up around 4.8%. The input for sequencing was blood, taken at baseline. These receptor sequences come from a woman aged 25-80 years with non-small cell lung cancer. The CDR3 runs from the conserved cysteine through the conserved F or W.

j_gene	v_gene	CDR3aa
TRBJ1-1	TRBV27	CASSSQGFGTEAFF
TRBJ2-7	TRBV5-4	CASTQQGADEQYF
TRBJ1-1	TRBV7-2	CASSFLQNTEAFF
TRBJ1-2	TRBV20-1	CSALTDYGYTF
TRBJ1-3	TRBV7-9	CASSRTGSGNTIYF
TRBJ1-2	TRBV5-1	CASSLGLDRGNYGYTF
TRBJ1-5	TRBV29-1	CSVRDGNQPQHF
TRBJ1-5	TRBV27	CASSFTGNNQPQHF
TRBJ2-7	TRBV6-1	CASREGGLGEQYF
TRBJ2-1	TRBV4-1	CASIRRMGQGVNNEQFF
TRBJ2-7	TRBV5-4	CASSFGTSGYEQYF
TRBJ1-2	TRBV6-6	CASSRGRDGYTF
TRBJ2-7	TRBV19	CASSIALAGSGEQYF
.	TRBV7-2	CASTAGGSGGYEQYF
TRBJ1-5	TRBV9	CASSVEIDSQPQHF
TRBJ1-5	TRBV4-2	CASSHPFGQPQHF
TRBJ2-7	TRBV6-6	CASGQGGGHYEQYF
TRBJ2-1	TRBV27	CASSAGEYNEQFF
TRBJ2-7	TRBV7-6	CASSPRQGHYEQYF
TRBJ2-3	TRBV7-6	CASSSGRMGTDTQYF
TRBJ1-2	TRBV6-6	CASTGTYGYTF
TRBJ2-1	TRBV28	CASGEQGRQGYNEQFF
TRBJ1-1	TRBV16	CASSLTGTQNTEAFF
TRBJ2-1	TRBV29-1	CSVESPISGGANEQFF
TRBJ1-1	TRBV30	CAWGTGLDTEAFF
TRBJ2-1	TRBV6-1	CASILLAGDYNEQFF
TRBJ2-7	TRBV5-6	CASSLGPERGAYEQYF
TRBJ2-7	TRBV5-1	CASSLGGTKMSSYEQYF
TRBJ2-2	TRBV2	CASRGVDVSTGELFF
TRBJ2-2	TRBV4-1	CASSLRGGTGELFF
TRBJ2-3	TRBV11-2	CASSSTGGTDTQYF
TRBJ2-7	TRBV19	CASSIGSFYEQYF
TRBJ2-7	TRBV28	CASSPSVGSEQYF
TRBJ1-5	TRBV27	CASSLGTGGQPQHF
TRBJ2-1	TRBV28	CASSGWGTQHNEQFF
TRBJ2-5	TRBV23-1	CASSQSRTGDLRETQYF
TRBJ1-3	TRBV7-9	CASSHSPVAGNTIYF
TRBJ1-1	TRBV15	CATSRDRGLNTEAFF
TRBJ1-3	TRBV5-6	CASSLWGARNTIYF
TRBJ2-1	TRBV4-3	CASSTRGVYNEQFF
TRBJ2-6	TRBV28	CASSLPGANVLTF
TRBJ1-5	TRBV19	CASSTGVVGNQPQHF
TRBJ1-3	TRBV10-3	CANEDPLSGNTIYF
TRBJ1-2	TRBV30	CAWSPGGNYGYTF